This T cell receptor (beta chain) was sequenced during a study of OX40 agonist ivuxolimab in advanced cancers. Findings of the study overall: Among the lowest peripheral clonal expansion occurred in 0.1-3.0 mg/kg partial responders.

Details on this clone: The antigen remains unidentified.

Profiling relied on immunoSEQ multiplex PCR, and the TCRdb table lists in-frame clones only, not all of them. The table has 42,000 or so clones, around nine tenths seen once; the top ten hold approximately 35%. CDR1 is MNHNS and CDR2 is SASEGT in the germline V gene. The V gene lost 1 base and the J gene lost 6 bases, with 13 bases spanning the gap. CDR3 length: 15 residues. Sequenced here: CD4+ or CD8+ T cells sorted from blood, sampled in a trial of the OX40 agonist ivuxolimab. The chain has TRBV6-1 and TRBJ1-5; tentatively, D is TRBD1 (5 bases). The TCR sequence derives from an adult with an advanced solid tumor such as melanoma, head and neck, liver or kidney cancer. The CDR3 spells CASSEGGTAGQPQHF. The DNA for the CDR3 is TGTGCCAGCAGTGAAGGGGGGACGGCGGGTCAGCCCCAGCATTTT.